This passage covers 32 T cell receptor beta chains from one sample sequenced in a study of blood T cell repertoires in COVID-19 (dated by TCRdb to the early 2020s). Preparation of the library involved the immunoSEQ multiplex PCR assay. Imported from immuneACCESS, the table was reduced by TCRdb to in-frame sequences with V and J called. These copies leave out some clones; in studies compared against another copy, an unresolved V gene accounts for under half, and the cause of the remainder is not known. The sample data list under 200,000 clones, and 85% of these were observed just once. The top ten clones comprise less than 6.5% of the sample. Material: peripheral blood. Receptors were obtained from a woman in her forties or fifties with COVID-19, enrolled during active disease.

This clone was picked up one time. The chain is built from TRBV3-1 (or the pseudogene TRBV3-2) and TRBJ2-1, with D maybe TRBD2 (6 bases). The germline V gene encodes CDR1 LGHDT and CDR2 YNNKEL (reference sequence). With 5 bases removed from V and 6 bases from J, the gap between germline ends came to 8 bases. The CDR3 runs 12 residues. The CDR3 spells CASSRTTNEQFF. In DNA form, the CDR3 reads TGTGCCAGCAGCAGGACTACCAATGAGCAGTTCTTC.

This chain uses TRBV4-2 with TRBJ2-2; 8 nucleotides line up with TRBD2. This CDR3 is built from 16 residues. V dropped 6 bases and J dropped 5; count of bases not matched to a gene: 11. Looked up from germline, CDR1 is LGHNA and CDR2 is YNFKEQ. The CDR3 loop is CASRTLTGGRTGELFF. CDR3 DNA sequence: TGTGCCAGCAGAACCCTAACGGGGGGGCGTACCGGGGAGCTGTTTTTT.

V gene TRBV2 combines with J gene TRBJ2-7, with 11 bases fitting TRBD2. Germline values: CDR1 SNHLY, CDR2 FYNNEI. After removal of 6 bases from V and 3 bases from J, the junction contained 4 bases not matched to a gene. The CDR3 contains 14 residues. For the CDR3, the DNA is TGTGCCAGCAGCACCGGGACTAGCGGCTACGAGCAGTACTTC. It is translated as CASSTGTSGYEQYF. The variable domain in full, completed from reference TRBV2 and TRBJ2-7, reads EPEVTQTPSHQVTQMGQEVILRCVPISNHLYFYWYRQILGQKVEFLVSFYNNEISEKSEIFDDQFSVERPDGSNFTLKIRSTKLEDSAMYFCASSTGTSGYEQYFGPGTRLTVT.

The chain is built from TRBV6-2 or TRBV6-3 and TRBJ2-3; 9 nucleotides align to TRBD2. V trimming: 0 bases; J trimming: 6 bases; junction bases outside the gene matches: 1. The CDR3 consists of 14 residues. Looked up from germline, CDR1 is MNHEY and CDR2 is SVGEGT. The CDR3 protein is CASSYSLAGDTQYF. Written as DNA, the CDR3 is TGTGCCAGCAGTTACTCTCTAGCGGGGGATACGCAGTATTTT.

This chain links TRBV7-6 with TRBJ1-6; D remains ambiguous. The CDR3 has 15 amino acids. The V gene lost 1 base and the J gene lost 0 bases, with 4 bases spanning the gap. The germline gives CDR1 SGHVS, CDR2 FNYEAQ. The CDR3 region has the DNA TGTGCCAGCAGCTTAGAGAGCTCCTATAATTCACCCCTCCACTTT. Residues: CASSLESSYNSPLHF.

This clone was observed a single time. The J gene is TRBJ1-1, the V gene TRBV12-5; tentative D call: TRBD1 (6 bases). Trimming shortened V by 5 bases and J by 0 bases, and 16 bases separated the two germline ends. Germline V lookup: CDR1 LGHNT, CDR2 FRNRAP. The CDR3 has 16 amino acids. The CDR3 spells CASGPPAGTLNTEAFF. The CDR3 DNA reads TGTGCTAGTGGTCCCCCCGCCGGGACATTGAACACTGAAGCTTTCTTT.

The DNA of the CDR3 is TGTGCCCCTAGAAAGAACACCGGGGAGCTGTTTTTT. It codes for CAPRKNTGELFF. The genes are TRBV7-9 and TRBJ2-2; unclear D gene. The germline V gene has CDR1 SEHNR and CDR2 FQNEAQ (reference sequence). The CDR3 loop spans 12 amino acids. V shed 11 bases and J shed 1 base, with 8 bases lying between them.

The rearrangement joins TRBV5-4 to TRBJ1-4; 7 nucleotides align to TRBD1. V lost 6 bases, J lost 1 base, and 3 bases stayed unmatched. CDR3 length: 14 residues. In germline, CDR1 is SGHNT, CDR2 YYREEE (reference sequence). The DNA of the CDR3 is TGTGCCAGCACCCGACAGGGAACTAATGAAAAACTGTTTTTT. Protein product: CASTRQGTNEKLFF.

The chain carries TRBV10-1 and TRBJ2-1, with D perhaps matching TRBD2 (8 bases). V was cut by 6 bases and J by 3 bases, with 18 bases left in between. Germline CDR1 reads WNHNN; CDR2 reads SYGVQD (reference sequence). The CDR3 runs to 16 residues. The DNA of the CDR3 is TGCGCCAGCAGCGTAGGGGGCGGGGGGCTCTACAATGAGCAGTTCTTC. It is translated as CASSVGGGGLYNEQFF.

V and J are TRBV29-1 and TRBJ1-1, with 8 nucleotides matching TRBD1. This CDR3 is 13 amino acids long. Germline V gives CDR1 SQVTM, CDR2 ANQGSEA. V shed 6 bases and J 4 bases; nucleotides not matched to a gene: 7. CDR3 DNA sequence: TGCAGCGTACCTCAGGGGGCTGCCACTGAAGCTTTCTTT. Amino acid sequence: CSVPQGAATEAFF.

This clone was detected only once. J is TRBJ1-1 and V is TRBV7-9, with D perhaps matching TRBD1 (5 bases). This CDR3 has 13 amino acids. From germline, CDR1 is SEHNR and CDR2 FQNEAQ (reference sequence). V was trimmed by 11 bases and J by 4 bases, leaving 17 bases between them. CDR3 sequence (DNA): TGTGCCCTACAAGGGGAAAGGGGCACTGAAGCTTTCTTT. Translation: CALQGERGTEAFF.

The chain combines TRBV19 with TRBJ2-3; 12 nucleotides agree with TRBD2. Germline V gene lookup returns CDR1 LNHDA and CDR2 SQIVND (reference sequence). The CDR3 sequence is 17 residues long. V trimming: 0 bases; J trimming: 6 bases; junction bases outside the gene matches: 7. The CDR3 bases are TGTGCCAGTAGTATAGATGTACTAGCGGGGGGCTGGGATACGCAGTATTTT. Its translation: CASSIDVLAGGWDTQYF.

J is TRBJ2-5 and V is TRBV5-1; maybe TRBD1 (5 bases). V was shortened by 5 bases and J by 5 bases, with 13 bases between the two germline ends. This CDR3 is 13 amino acids long. In germline, CDR1 is SGHRS, CDR2 YFSETQ. The CDR3 is CASREPDTETQYF. In DNA, the CDR3 is TGCGCCAGCAGGGAGCCGGACACGGAGACCCAGTACTTC.

V and J are TRBV2 and TRBJ1-5; no definite D call. V gave up 6 bases and J gave up 5 bases, with 14 bases separating them. The CDR3 totals 14 residues. Per germline, CDR1 SNHLY and CDR2 FYNNEI. The CDR3 DNA reads TGTGCCAGCAGCCCTTATGAGGGTGATCAGCCCCAGCATTTT. Protein sequence: CASSPYEGDQPQHF.

The J gene is TRBJ2-1, the V gene TRBV18; 9 bases match TRBD2. V was clipped by 0 bases and J by 2 bases; unmatched bases: 2. From germline, CDR1 is KGHSH and CDR2 LQKENI. CDR3 length: 16 residues. Here the CDR3 DNA reads TGTGCCAGCTCACCACCTAGCGGGGGTCCCTACAATGAGCAGTTCTTC. The encoded protein is CASSPPSGGPYNEQFF.

The rearrangement links TRBV5-6 to TRBJ2-7, with TRBD2 as a possible D gene (6 bases). Germline V gene data show CDR1 as SGHDT and CDR2 as YYEEEE. CDR3 length equals 15 residues. The germline V and J ends were trimmed by 2 bases and 5 bases, with 17 bases remaining between them. Written as DNA, the CDR3 is TGTGCCAGCAGCTTAGTAACAGGAGGGACGGACGAGCAGTACTTC. This translates into CASSLVTGGTDEQYF.

The chain is built from TRBV3-1 (or the pseudogene TRBV3-2) and TRBJ2-3; TRBD1 aligns across 9 bases. Trimming took 3 bases from V and 4 from J; bases not matched to a gene: 2. The CDR3 spans 14 residues. In germline, CDR1 is LGHDT, CDR2 YNNKEL (reference sequence). The CDR3: CASSHDRGADTQYF. The CDR3 nucleotides are TGTGCCAGCAGCCACGACAGGGGGGCAGATACGCAGTATTTT.

The J gene is TRBJ2-7, the V gene TRBV4-3, with a weak D call TRBD1 (7 bases). Trimming stripped 1 base from V and 4 bases from J, with 14 bases between. Per the germline V gene, CDR1 is LGHNA and CDR2 is YSLEER. The CDR3 sequence is 15 residues long. CDR3 sequence reads: CASSQAGGTVYEQYF. The CDR3 DNA reads as TGCGCCAGCAGCCAAGCAGGAGGGACAGTTTACGAGCAGTACTTC.

V is TRBV2 and J is TRBJ2-2, with D perhaps TRBD1 (6 bases). Germline assignment: CDR1 SNHLY and CDR2 FYNNEI. Trimming left V 7 bases short and J 4 bases short, with 13 bases between. The CDR3 has 14 residues. DNA for the CDR3: TGTGCCAGCAAGGGACATGAGGCCACCGGGGAGCTGTTTTTT. Translated: CASKGHEATGELFF.

This chain uses TRBV7-2 with TRBJ1-1; unclear D gene. CDR3 size: 15 residues. Germline values: CDR1 SGHTA, CDR2 FQGNSA. Trimming stripped 0 bases from V and 5 bases from J, with 13 bases between. CDR3 bases: TGTGCCAGCAGCTTAGCGGCGGGCGCGCAAACTGAAGCTTTCTTT. It codes for CASSLAAGAQTEAFF. The variable domain in full, completed from reference TRBV7-2 and TRBJ1-1, reads GAGVSQSPSNKVTEKGKDVELRCDPISGHTALYWYRQSLGQGLEFLIYFQGNSAPDKSGLPSDRFSAERTGGSVSTLTIQRTQQEDSAVYLCASSLAAGAQTEAFFGQGTRLTVV.

This clone has a single count. The V gene is TRBV18, the J gene TRBJ1-1, with 7 bases aligning to TRBD1. CDR3 length equals 12 residues. Germline values: CDR1 KGHSH, CDR2 LQKENI. V gave up 6 bases and J gave up 6 bases; unmatched junction bases: 4. CDR3 in amino acids: CASSSRGAEAFF. CDR3 in DNA: TGTGCCAGCTCGTCCAGGGGGGCTGAAGCTTTCTTT. The full variable domain, completed using reference TRBV18 and TRBJ1-1, is NAGVMQNPRHLVRRRGQEARLRCSPMKGHSHVYWYRQLPEEGLKFMVYLQKENIIDESGMPKERFSAEFPKEGPSILRIQQVVRGDSAAYFCASSSRGAEAFFGQGTRLTVV.

The chain uses TRBV4-1 and TRBJ2-7; perhaps TRBD1 as D (6 bases). This CDR3 is built from 15 residues. Germline assignment: CDR1 MGHRA and CDR2 YSYEKL. Trimming cost V 1 base and J 0 bases, with 10 bases left between them. CDR3: CASSQVGQSSYEQYF. The CDR3 bases are TGCGCCAGCAGCCAAGTTGGACAGAGCTCCTACGAGCAGTACTTC.

The V call is TRBV4-1, the J call TRBJ2-5; 10 nucleotides match TRBD2. The CDR3 spans 18 residues. CDR1 and CDR2 (germline): MGHRA, YSYEKL. V gave up 1 base and J gave up 4 bases; unmatched junction bases: 12. Written as DNA, the CDR3 is TGCGCCAGCAGCCAAGTAAATCTAGGGTGGACTAGCGGAGAGACCCAGTACTTC. Amino acid sequence: CASSQVNLGWTSGETQYF.

The chain carries TRBV11-1 and TRBJ2-5; no reliable D call. CDR3 length: 15 amino acids. The germline V and J ends were trimmed by 8 bases and 1 base, with 17 bases remaining between them. Per the germline V gene, CDR1 is SGHAT and CDR2 is FQDESV (reference sequence). The CDR3 DNA sequence: TGTGCCAGCCGAGCTTCTGTAGCTTCCCAAGAGACCCAGTACTTC. As protein: CASRASVASQETQYF.

V and J are TRBV28 and TRBJ1-3; D not certain. V was shortened by 7 bases and J by 0 bases, with 13 bases between the two germline ends. CDR3 size: 15 residues. Germline V gene sequence: CDR1 MDHEN, CDR2 SYDVKM. CDR3 sequence (DNA): TGTGCCAGCACCAATCCCCGAGCCTCTGGAAACACCATATATTTT. Its translation: CASTNPRASGNTIYF.

The CDR3 DNA follows: TGTGCCAGCAGTGAATCGGCCGGGGAGCTGTTTTTT. It codes for CASSESAGELFF. This chain connects TRBV25-1 to TRBJ2-2; no definite D call. The CDR3 is made up of 12 amino acids. Germline V gene lookup returns CDR1 MGHDK and CDR2 SYGVNS. V was clipped by 1 base and J by 6 bases, with 3 bases between them.

This sequence joins TRBV12-5 and TRBJ2-5, with 8 bases matching TRBD1. Trimming at V came to 5 bases and at J to 5 bases, leaving 7 bases not matched to a gene. The CDR3 extends over 14 amino acids. Germline CDR1 LGHNT, CDR2 FRNRAP. The CDR3 here is CASGATDRVETQYF. CDR3 bases: TGTGCTAGTGGTGCCACGGACAGGGTCGAGACCCAGTACTTC.

CDR3 loop: CASSQDAGGEADTQYF. DNA of the CDR3: TGTGCCAGCAGCCAAGATGCCGGCGGCGAGGCAGATACGCAGTATTTT. J is TRBJ2-3 and V is TRBV4-2; no definite D call. CDR3 length equals 16 residues. V was trimmed by 0 bases and J by 4 bases, leaving 14 bases between them. Germline V CDR1 and CDR2: LGHNA, YNFKEQ.

The chain carries TRBV12-3 or TRBV12-4 and TRBJ2-5; D perhaps matches TRBD2 (5 bases). The CDR3 is 13 residues long. V lost 5 bases and J lost 7, with 14 bases in between. This CDR3 reads CASSPRVEGTQYF. The CDR3 DNA reads TGTGCCAGCAGTCCTCGGGTCGAGGGGACCCAGTACTTC.

The genes are TRBV2 and TRBJ2-4; D possibly corresponds to TRBD2 (7 bases). The CDR3 is 15 residues long. Trimming took off 6 bases at V and 6 bases at J, with 18 bases between the two ends. Germline CDR1 is SNHLY and CDR2 is FYNNEI. The DNA of the CDR3 is TGTGCCAGCAGGGTAGGGGGGGGGACGGGAAACATTCAGTACTTC. Its protein is CASRVGGGTGNIQYF.

This chain uses TRBV9 with TRBJ2-5; D may be TRBD1 (6 bases). CDR1 and CDR2 (germline): SGDLS, YYNGEE. CDR3 length: 16 residues. Trimming removed 3 bases from V and 1 base from J, with 16 bases in between. In DNA form, the CDR3 reads TGTGCCAGCAGCGCCGCCCTGGGGGCAGGCCAAGAGACCCAGTACTTC. This gives the protein CASSAALGAGQETQYF.

V is TRBV14 and J is TRBJ2-1; D may be TRBD1 (5 bases). Germline assignment: CDR1 SGHDN and CDR2 FVKESK. Trimming cost V 1 base and J 6 bases, with 13 bases left between them. This CDR3 has 15 residues. CDR3 bases: TGTGCCAGCAGCCAAGGAGACTCAGGGCGCAATGAGCAGTTCTTC. Amino acids: CASSQGDSGRNEQFF.